Listed here is a single TCR beta chain. The antigen this receptor binds is unknown. Base qualities are missing; no much larger clone stands one base away. This entry is derived from a study of T cell repertoires in cytomegalovirus infection (dated by TCRdb to 2018 to 2020). Background on the whole study: Because public TCR beta signatures pointed to carriage of CMV infection together with the matching HLA type, the HLA type of each donor mattered for the analysis.

General study outcomes and caveats: The ex vivo response was dominated by HLA-C-restricted CMV-specific TCR beta clonotypes, which also provided the single most frequent clonotype in two of eight donors. In both this cohort and an independent roughly 330-donor cohort, the cumulative frequency of public TCR beta family members distinguished carriers of CMV infection plus the relevant HLA type.

The CDR3 measures 15 amino acids from cysteine to phenylalanine. The read is trimmed to its CDR3 DNA, 45 bases read in frame from base 1. Taken from the germline V gene (reference sequence), the CDR1 and CDR2 loops are MNHEY and SMNVEV. From V the trimming removes 5 bases and from J it removes 7 bases, while the gene matches leave 12 bases of the junction unaccounted for. The sample was run on an Illumina HiSeq 1500. TCRdb reprocessing: public reads trimmed at Q25 with fastp, clones called with MiXCR, in-frame beta chains kept. Records with the same CDR3 protein are collapsed into one entry carrying the most frequent genes and DNA. Counted in this sample were some 600,000 distinct CDR3 sequences; around 24% of them appeared once. Of the sample, 7% to 9% is held by the ten largest clones.

This TCR derives from a human donor in good health (CMV status not recorded). Some clones in this sample may be carry-over from other donors' samples. The chain links TRBV27 with TRBJ1-2, and TRBD1 matches 8 of the central bases. The sample taken for sequencing was CD8+ T cells from PBMCs. The DNA sequence is TGTGCCAGCAGTCTCCGTTGGGACAGGCTTGGTGGCTACACCTTC. Translated, this gives CASSLRWDRLGGYTF.